This T cell receptor beta chain comes out of a study of T cell clusters in autoimmune cytopenias (dated by TCRdb to about 2019). General notes on the study: TRB sequencing reached a median depth of approximately 56,000 reads per sample and yielded a median of about 2,500 distinct TRB clonotypes per sample. TRB and IGH repertoires from peripheral blood were sequenced in autoimmune cytopenia patients at active disease and during treatment follow-up, with healthy, CLL and autoimmune hepatitis controls included alongside. The study aimed to test whether autoimmune cytopenia patients carry a disease-specific immune repertoire signature usable as a blood-based biomarker. The paper as a whole reports these results and caveats: The T cell clusters were defined only in silico, and the functional role of the clusters still needed to be validated experimentally. GLIPH results suggested that primary autoimmune cytopenia patients were missing physiological T cell clusters, with 51 clusters found only in healthy donors compared with more than 15 found only in patients. In the comparison of secondary cytopenia with CLL, the cluster-lack signature was not observed, apparently because the dominant lymphoma-associated repertoire masked the signature. TRB repertoire shifts, with less even repertoires observed in secondary cytopenia and CLL, were mostly attributed to lymphoma bias rather than autoimmunity. Healthy donors had almost three times as many exclusive TRB clusters as active autoimmune hepatitis patients, a finding consistent with an autoimmunity-wide signature.

As for this clonotype: Its cognate antigen has yet to be identified.

Per sample, around 250 ng of peripheral blood genomic DNA, 30,000 to 40,000 genome equivalents, was used for TRB amplification. CDR1 and CDR2, per the germline V gene, are MNHEY and SVGAGI. The CDR3 covers 16 residues, taking in both the cysteine and the phenylalanine. No DNA has been recorded. TRB rearrangements were amplified by multiplex PCR using a touch-down protocol with TRB-A and TRB-B primer pools mixed in one tube. Illumina adapters and sample indices were attached to the amplicons through two consecutive PCR reactions using Phusion HS II polymerase. Amplicons were gel-purified with the NucleoSpin Gel and PCR Clean-up kit, then quantified by Qubit and quality-checked on an Agilent 2100 Bioanalyzer. Libraries were sequenced on an Illumina MiSeq using 600-cycle, single-indexed, paired-end runs. For the original study's pipeline: TRB reads were aligned and assembled with MiXCR version 2.1.12 using the default MiXCR reference library. A clone was defined by each unique CDR3 nucleotide sequence, and the analysis included only productive sequences with two or more reads. Repertoire diversity was assessed by alpha-parameterized diversity profiles (alpha 0 to 5), including Shannon (alpha 1) and Simpson (alpha 2) indices, computed with an R script. The tcR package was used to compute combinatorial TRB VJ usage, which was then compared between cohorts by principal component analysis with ade4. GLIPH was used to cluster TCRbeta CDR3s in pairs of cohorts matched for age and read depth, and a Wilcoxon test was used to compare cluster frequencies. After reprocessing by TCRdb, each CDR3 protein sequence is one entry, and no DNA is given. The V and J calls were not made by the authors but by TCRdb's processing. The data table for this sample lists about 8,400 distinct CDR3 sequences. Together, the top ten hold 20% to 25% of the sample.

Sequenced sample: peripheral blood. The sequence joins TRBV6-5 to TRBJ2-1; TCRdb selects TRBD1, and the lack of DNA leaves this call unchecked. The sequence was obtained from a human donor with an autoimmune cytopenia or autoimmune hepatitis (not recorded which). This receptor has the CDR3 CASSWSGRASYNEQFF.